The 22 T cell receptor beta chains presented below share a single source sample, sequenced in a study of CD8 T cells in ankylosing spondylitis. Study-wide results and caveats: What appeared characteristic of ankylosing spondylitis blood was a TCR beta motif of eight highly homologous variants.

Antigens for these TCRs are unknown. TCRdb itself ran the 5' RACE reads through MiXCR, one entry per CDR3 protein. The repertoire consists of roughly 700,000 distinct CDR3 sequences, with under 20% occurring once and the leading ten covering around 20%. The sequenced sample consisted of blood, either unsorted or a sorted T cell fraction (not recorded which). Receptor source: a male donor with ankylosing spondylitis.

The DNA for the CDR3 is TGTGCCAGCAGCCAAGCTCCGGCCTTCTCTGGGGCCAACGTCCTGACTTTC. Translation: CASSQAPAFSGANVLTF. This sequence joins TRBV3-1 and TRBJ2-6; D gene unclear. Trimming removed 1 base from V and 0 bases from J, with 10 bases in between. The CDR3 runs to 17 residues. The germline V gene encodes CDR1 LGHDT and CDR2 YNNKEL (reference sequence).

In this sample, this clonotype turned up a few times. This chain links TRBV5-5 with TRBJ2-7, with no clear D. Trimming pared 0 bases from V and 2 bases from J, leaving 9 bases between. The germline V gene has CDR1 SGHKS and CDR2 YYEKEE (reference sequence). The CDR3 consists of 14 residues. The CDR3 is CASSLGALTYEQYF. The CDR3 DNA is TGTGCCAGCAGCTTGGGGGCGCTCACCTACGAGCAGTACTTC.

The chain recombines TRBV5-1 with TRBJ1-4, with D tentatively TRBD1 (5 bases). The CDR3 length is 16 residues. Deletions cut 0 bases from V and 8 bases from J, with 17 bases between. Germline CDR1 and CDR2: SGHRS and YFSETQ. CDR3 bases: TGCGCCAGCAGCTTGGAATCTGCCGGGACGCCGGAAAAACTGTTTTTT. This encodes CASSLESAGTPEKLFF.

This clonotype was observed a handful of times. The chain combines TRBV5-1 with TRBJ2-1; 11 bases match TRBD2. CDR1 is SGHRS and CDR2 is YFSETQ in the germline V gene. V dropped 5 bases and J dropped 6; count of bases not matched to a gene: 10. This CDR3 contains 16 residues. CDR3 residues: CASSRIGTSGPNEQFF. The CDR3 region has the DNA TGCGCCAGCAGTCGCATCGGGACTAGCGGCCCCAATGAGCAGTTCTTC.

The chain employs TRBV6-4 and TRBJ2-1; no clear D gene. Per the germline V gene, CDR1 is MRHNA and CDR2 is SNTAGT. With 3 bases removed from V and 6 bases from J, the gap between germline ends came to 9 bases. The CDR3 contains 13 residues. The CDR3 here is CASSESDANEQFF. CDR3 sequence (DNA): TGTGCCAGCAGTGAAAGTGACGCCAATGAGCAGTTCTTC.

This clonotype was observed many times. V usage is TRBV9 and J usage is TRBJ1-1; D is undetermined. V was pared by 0 bases and J by 2 bases, with 8 bases between. Germline CDR1 reads SGDLS; CDR2 reads YYNGEE. The CDR3 contains 14 residues. The CDR3 DNA follows: TGTGCCAGCAGCGTAGAGTACAGTAACACTGAAGCTTTCTTT. Its translation is CASSVEYSNTEAFF.

This clonotype was recorded at least ten times. The chain has TRBV12-3 or TRBV12-4 and TRBJ2-1; 8 bases fit TRBD2. The CDR3 loop spans 15 amino acids. The V and J ends lost 5 bases and 2 bases, in that order; junction bases with no gene match: 5. CDR3 protein: CASSLTGLAYNEQFF. CDR3 nucleotide sequence: TGTGCCAGCAGTCTTACGGGACTAGCCTACAATGAGCAGTTCTTC.

This clonotype was detected a few times. The chain employs TRBV20-1 and TRBJ2-1; D may be TRBD2 (5 bases). Germline CDR1 reads DFQATT; CDR2 reads SNEGSKA (reference sequence). V lost 3 bases, J lost 8 bases, and 20 bases lay in between. This CDR3 is built from 15 residues. In DNA, the CDR3 is TGCAGTGCTAGGCGGCTAGCCGGGTCCGTGGATGAGCAGTTCTTC. Its translation is CSARRLAGSVDEQFF.

This clonotype was seen repeatedly, ten times or more. One end of the junction varies from germline; a read error may be responsible. The chain uses TRBV5-1 and TRBJ2-2; TRBD1 matches at 8 bases. CDR3 length: 15 residues. Germline lookup yields CDR1 SGHRS and CDR2 YFSETQ. CDR3 DNA: TGTGCCAGCAGCTTGGACAGGGTTGACACCGGGGAGCTGTTTTTT. Amino acids: CASSLDRVDTGELFF.

This clonotype was observed a few times. The chain joins TRBV18 to TRBJ1-1; 8 nucleotides line up with TRBD1. V lost 3 bases, J lost 1 base, and 4 bases stayed unmatched. Per the germline V gene, CDR1 is KGHSH and CDR2 is LQKENI. The CDR3 is made up of 15 amino acids. The CDR3 sequence: CASSPGQAKNTEAFF. The CDR3 nucleotides read TGTGCCAGCTCACCGGGACAGGCGAAGAACACTGAAGCTTTCTTT.

V and J are TRBV10-3 and TRBJ1-6; D unclear. CDR1 is ENHRY and CDR2 is SYGVKD in the germline V gene. This CDR3 region has 14 residues. V was pared by 10 bases and J by 0 bases, with 10 bases between. The DNA of the CDR3 is TGTGCCACCGGGGTCAGCTCCTATAATTCACCCCTCCACTTT. Residues: CATGVSSYNSPLHF.

This chain connects TRBV7-2 to TRBJ1-1, with D perhaps matching TRBD1 (6 bases). This CDR3 comprises 17 residues. V lost 0 bases and J 1 base, leaving 15 bases between the germline ends. Germline V gene lookup returns CDR1 SGHTA and CDR2 FQGNSA. CDR3 nucleotides: TGTGCCAGCAGCTTAGCGGGTGCAGGGGAGTCGAACACTGAAGCTTTCTTT. Its protein product is CASSLAGAGESNTEAFF.

The J gene is TRBJ2-7, the V gene TRBV30; D tentatively fits TRBD1 or TRBD2 (6 bases each). The CDR3 runs to 16 residues. With 0 bases removed from V and 0 bases from J, the gap between germline ends came to 15 bases. Germline values: CDR1 GTSNPN, CDR2 SVGIG (reference sequence). The CDR3 loop reads CAWSVRGGLASYEQYF. In DNA form, the CDR3 reads TGTGCCTGGAGTGTACGAGGGGGACTCGCCTCCTACGAGCAGTACTTC.

The V gene is TRBV14, the J gene TRBJ1-2; D gene unclear. Germline V gene lookup returns CDR1 SGHDN and CDR2 FVKESK. The CDR3 covers 14 residues. The germline V and J ends were trimmed by 0 bases and 7 bases, with 12 bases remaining between them. CDR3 in amino acids: CASSQEAGSLGYTF. Here the CDR3 DNA reads TGTGCCAGCAGCCAAGAGGCGGGCAGTCTTGGCTACACCTTC.

This sequence joins TRBV2 and TRBJ1-5; 10 bases fit TRBD1. The germline gives CDR1 SNHLY, CDR2 FYNNEI. Losses at the gene ends were 2 bases for V and 7 bases for J; bases not matched to a gene: 5. This CDR3 is built from 15 residues. CDR3 amino acids: CASSELGQGVQPQHF. The CDR3 DNA is TGTGCCAGCAGTGAATTAGGACAGGGGGTCCAGCCCCAGCATTTT.

The V gene is TRBV7-9, the J gene TRBJ2-3; a weak D match, TRBD2 (5 bases). V was clipped by 2 bases and J by 12 bases, with 12 bases between them. Germline lookup yields CDR1 SEHNR and CDR2 FQNEAQ (reference sequence). The CDR3 runs 12 residues. CDR3 protein: CASSLYVLDQYF. The DNA of the CDR3 is TGTGCCAGCAGCTTATATGTACTAGATCAGTATTTT.

Many counts were recorded for this clonotype. This rearrangement joins TRBV27 to TRBJ2-1; 7 positions agree with TRBD2. Germline V lookup: CDR1 MNHEY, CDR2 SMNVEV (reference sequence). The CDR3 runs 16 residues. Losses at the gene ends were 1 base for V and 1 base for J; bases not matched to a gene: 4. Here the CDR3 reads CASSLWAGESYNEQFF. The CDR3, as DNA: TGTGCCAGCAGTTTATGGGCGGGGGAATCCTACAATGAGCAGTTCTTC.

The chain recombines TRBV4-2 with TRBJ2-6; TRBD1 aligns across 8 bases. The CDR3 runs 19 residues. The V gene end was trimmed by 4 bases and the J gene end by 0 bases; junction bases not matched to a gene: 11. Germline loops: CDR1 LGHNA, CDR2 YNFKEQ. CDR3 in amino acids: CASSPFGGQAGSGANVLTF. The CDR3 region has the DNA TGTGCCAGCAGCCCTTTTGGGGGACAGGCTGGCTCTGGGGCCAACGTCCTGACTTTC.

This clonotype occurred a few times. The V and J genes are TRBV12-3 or TRBV12-4 and TRBJ1-5; unclear D gene. The CDR3 runs to 14 residues. V was pared by 3 bases and J by 6 bases, with 12 bases between. CDR3 sequence reads: CASSFDGRSQPQHF. In DNA form, the CDR3 reads TGTGCCAGCAGTTTTGACGGGCGTAGTCAGCCCCAGCATTTT.

The chain is built from TRBV12-3 or TRBV12-4 and TRBJ2-5; TRBD1 or TRBD2 may be the D gene (7 bases each). This CDR3 has 15 amino acids. V shed 8 bases and J shed 5 bases, with 21 bases lying between them. CDR3 in DNA: TGTGCCAGCGCCCCCAGCAGGGGGGGCAGCGAGACCCAGTACTTC. Translation: CASAPSRGGSETQYF.

A few counts support this clonotype. Here the CDR3 reads CASSQDGGAASTDTQYF. The CDR3 DNA is TGCGCCAGCAGCCAAGATGGAGGGGCCGCTAGCACAGATACGCAGTATTTT. J is TRBJ2-3 and V is TRBV4-1; D may be TRBD2 (6 bases). This CDR3 comprises 17 residues. Trimming shortened V by 0 bases and J by 0 bases, and 13 bases separated the two germline ends. Germline lookup yields CDR1 MGHRA and CDR2 YSYEKL.

This chain connects TRBV20-1 to TRBJ1-2, with 7 bases matching TRBD1. CDR3 length equals 13 residues. CDR1 is DFQATT and CDR2 is SNEGSKA in the germline V gene (reference sequence). Germline trimming cut 1 base from V and 5 bases from J; bases unmatched to any gene: 4. The CDR3 DNA sequence: TGCAGTGCTAGAGTTGCGACAGGGTATGGCTACACCTTC. It codes for CSARVATGYGYTF.